This T cell receptor beta chain was captured by sequencing in a study of shared clonotypes between healthy human individuals. Study-level background: Three plates were used per donor for CD4 naive, three for CD4 memory, two for CD8 naive and one for CD8 memory.

Study results and limitations: Sorted-subset sequencing, rarefaction showed, was incomplete despite large depth. A reduction in generation probabilities was seen for non-shared clonotypes relative to those shared by all four donors.

The assay was immunoSEQ multiplex PCR, and TCRdb's table has in-frame clones only and misses some. The table includes roughly 1,500,000 clones, 98% detected once. The CDR3 has 17 residues. Germline values: CDR1 MGHRA, CDR2 YSYEKL. V gave up 0 bases and J gave up 1 base; unmatched junction bases: 5. This clone occurred once. Antigen specificity is unknown. The TCR sequence derives from a man aged 25-45 years in good health. The chain recombines TRBV4-1 with TRBJ2-3; 9 bases are shared with TRBD2. Specimen: naive CD4+ T cells sorted from blood. Subset specified: CD45RA+ positively selected. CDR3: CASSQDGSGRRTDTQYF. The DNA of the CDR3 is TGCGCCAGCAGCCAAGATGGAAGCGGGAGGCGCACAGATACGCAGTATTTT.